The sequence of this T cell receptor (beta chain) was determined in a study of monozygotic twins with inflammatory bowel disease. Isolation of total RNA was performed on whole blood, with no prior T cell sorting. Per-sample cDNA came from eight separate reactions. TCRdb reprocessed the 5' RACE reads and stores each CDR3 protein as one record, lacking DNA. The listing records approximately 330,000 distinct CDR3 sequences. About this clonotype itself: Its target is unknown.

Study-level points and caveats: Repertoire similarity matched across concordant and discordant twins, perhaps owing to limited power. Support was lacking for any single strong IBD-associated signal or clonotype.

The sequence derives from a human donor with ulcerative colitis or Crohn's disease, or a healthy co-twin of an affected twin (not recorded which). Sequencing was done on a sample of blood.

The CDR3 here is CAWSESTRTEAFF. The chain is built from TRBV30 and TRBJ1-1. This CDR3 comprises 13 residues. Germline V lookup: CDR1 GTSNPN, CDR2 SVGIG (reference sequence).